The 12 T cell receptor beta chains below were found in one sample sequenced in a study of T cells in Graves' hyperthyroidism and ophthalmopathy. Amplification of TCR beta CDR3 regions used RNA as the template. RT-PCR in the first round (using the HTBI primer set) targeted the TCR CDR3. TCRdb re-called the multiplex PCR reads through MiXCR, storing one row per CDR3 protein. This table has under 650,000 distinct CDR3 sequences, roughly 16% appearing once. The specimen sequenced was blood. The origin of the receptors is a woman aged 30 to 39 with Graves' hyperthyroidism.

A few counts support this clonotype. The chain recombines TRBV29-1 with TRBJ2-1; 12 bases line up with TRBD2. V trimming: 7 bases; J trimming: 7 bases; junction bases outside the gene matches: 5. The CDR3 spans 13 residues. CDR1 is SQVTM, CDR2 ANQGSEA, per germline. CDR3 protein: CSAPGTSGNEQFF. The CDR3 bases are TGCAGCGCCCCCGGGACTAGCGGGAATGAGCAGTTCTTC.

Turning to this clonotype: One junction end does not reproduce the germline sequence, and a read error may be involved. V and J are TRBV14 and TRBJ1-2; weak D call: TRBD1 (6 bases). Looked up from germline, CDR1 is SGHDN and CDR2 is FVKESK. CDR3 length equals 18 residues. CDR3: CASSQRSLGGRGGDGHTF. DNA for the CDR3: TGTGCCAGCAGCCAAAGATCTCTTGGGGGGCGCGGGGGAGATGGCCACACCTTC.

This clonotype was found many times. The chain is built from TRBV5-1 and TRBJ2-7; D not resolved. V lost 0 bases, J lost 4 bases, and 14 bases lay in between. The CDR3 is made up of 15 amino acids. The germline CDR1 and CDR2 sequences are SGHRS and YFSETQ. For the CDR3, the DNA is TGCGCCAGCAGCTTGGCCAACGGGCAGGCGTACGAGCAGTACTTC. It translates to CASSLANGQAYEQYF.

This clonotype was observed at least ten times. The chain employs TRBV3-1 and TRBJ1-1; D is perhaps TRBD1 (5 bases). The CDR3 sequence is 14 residues long. Germline V gives CDR1 LGHDT, CDR2 YNNKEL (reference sequence). The germline V and J ends were trimmed by 0 bases and 3 bases, with 8 bases remaining between them. CDR3 in amino acids: CASSQDSGDTEAFF. CDR3 DNA sequence: TGTGCCAGCAGCCAAGATTCGGGGGACACTGAAGCTTTCTTT.

This clonotype has at least ten counts. The gene calls are TRBV28 and TRBJ2-7, with D unclear. V gave up 3 bases and J gave up 3 bases, with 12 bases separating them. The CDR3 is 14 residues long. Per the germline V gene, CDR1 is MDHEN and CDR2 is SYDVKM. The CDR3: CASSLTPTNYEQYF. CDR3 DNA sequence: TGTGCCAGCAGTTTGACCCCCACAAACTACGAGCAGTACTTC. Full variable domain (missing parts from reference TRBV28 and TRBJ2-7): DVKVTQSSRYLVKRTGEKVFLECVQDMDHENMFWYRQDPGLGLRLIYFSYDVKMKEKGDIPEGYSVSREKKERFSLILESASTNQTSMYLCASSLTPTNYEQYFGPGTRLTVT.

This clonotype was seen a few times. The rearrangement uses TRBV29-1 and TRBJ2-3; 13 bases agree with TRBD2. Germline CDR1 reads SQVTM; CDR2 reads ANQGSEA. This CDR3 is 16 amino acids long. Unmatched junction bases numbered 8, after V lost 4 bases and J lost 4 bases. CDR3 in amino acids: CSVVTSGRAWADTQYF. CDR3 DNA sequence: TGCAGCGTTGTTACTAGCGGGAGGGCTTGGGCAGATACGCAGTATTTT.

CDR3 residues: CASSQGGGQQFF. The CDR3, as DNA: TGTGCCAGCAGCCAAGGTGGGGGGCAGCAGTTCTTC. The chain has TRBV4-2 and TRBJ2-1; D may match TRBD1 or TRBD2 (6 bases each). Deletions cut 1 base from V and 11 bases from J, with 9 bases between. CDR1 and CDR2 from the germline V gene are LGHNA and YNFKEQ. The CDR3 has 12 residues.

The chain is built from TRBV28 and TRBJ2-7; D gene unclear. Trimming took 4 bases from V and 3 from J, leaving 16 bases between them. Germline CDR1 MDHEN, CDR2 SYDVKM. The CDR3 contains 15 residues. In nucleotides, the CDR3 is TGTGCCAGCAGTTCCAGTTCCCAGATTCTCTACGAGCAGTACTTC. This translates into CASSSSSQILYEQYF.

The chain joins TRBV27 to TRBJ2-5; 13 bases agree with TRBD2. The CDR3 length is 16 residues. Trimming at V came to 7 bases and at J to 4 bases, leaving 9 bases not matched to a gene. Per the germline V gene, CDR1 is MNHEY and CDR2 is SMNVEV (reference sequence). The CDR3 loop is CASNLYGLAGAETQYF. CDR3 DNA: TGTGCCAGCAATTTGTACGGACTAGCGGGAGCAGAGACCCAGTACTTC.

This chain connects TRBV10-2 to TRBJ1-2; a weak D match, TRBD1 (6 bases). Trimming took off 3 bases at V and 3 bases at J, with 11 bases between the two ends. The CDR3 is 14 amino acids. Germline lookup yields CDR1 WSHSY and CDR2 SAAADI. The CDR3 DNA follows: TGCGCCAGCAGTGAATATAGGGGGGACTATGGCTACACCTTC. Its protein is CASSEYRGDYGYTF.

This clonotype was recorded many times. The chain is built from TRBV30 and TRBJ1-2, with D possibly TRBD1 on 5 matching bases. Trimming removed 0 bases from V and 7 bases from J, with 12 bases in between. The CDR3 runs 13 residues. Germline loops: CDR1 GTSNPN, CDR2 SVGIG (reference sequence). CDR3 bases: TGTGCCTGGAGTGTAGTAGGGGATGGTGGCTACACCTTC. Its protein is CAWSVVGDGGYTF.

The V and J genes are TRBV6-5 and TRBJ2-5; D unresolved. Germline-derived CDR1 and CDR2 are MNHEY and SVGAGI. The V and J ends lost 2 bases and 4 bases respectively, with 8 bases between them. The CDR3 sequence is 13 residues long. CDR3 coding DNA: TGTGCCAGCAGTTACGACCCCGGAGAGACCCAGTACTTC. Protein: CASSYDPGETQYF.